What follows describes a single TCR beta chain. The repertoire was sequenced with immunoSEQ multiplex PCR; TCRdb's copy has only in-frame clones and lacks some. The sample includes roughly 67,000 clones, less than 90% of them seen just once. The data were obtained in a study of blood T cell repertoires in COVID-19. The CDR3 is 13 amino acids. V was clipped by 3 bases and J by 10 bases, with 13 bases between them. V and J are TRBV12-3 or TRBV12-4 and TRBJ2-1; D is uncertain. This clonotype was obtained from a man aged 50 or older with active COVID-19. Input material: peripheral blood. DNA of the CDR3: TGTGCCAGCAGTTTCTCAGGAATCAGCGAGCAGTTCTTC. This codes for CASSFSGISEQFF.